This T cell receptor (beta chain) came from a study of CD8+ T cells in alopecia areata. Treatment given: oral pan-JAK inhibitor, 5-10 mg twice daily. From germline, CDR1 is MNHEY and CDR2 SMNVEV (reference sequence). Trimming left V 3 bases short and J 4 bases short, with 25 bases between. This CDR3 spans 19 amino acids. Study observations and caveats: Many of the expanded lesional clones endured in scalp and blood while on tofacitinib.

Extraction and reverse transcription of RNA yielded cDNA as the sequencing template. Produced via immunoSEQ multiplex PCR; TCRdb's table is partial and in-frame only. The sample gives 110,000 or so clones, about 54% of which show up once; nearly 30% is in the top ten. This clone occurred a few times. Its antigen is as yet unknown. The specimen was CD8+ T cells sorted from blood, collected at week 4, from a patient treated with tofacitinib. V gene TRBV27 combines with J gene TRBJ2-1; D perhaps matches TRBD1 (6 bases). This sequence originates from a human donor with alopecia areata. CDR3 sequence reads: CASSFTAQNREWTYNEQFF. The DNA for the CDR3 is TGTGCCAGCAGTTTTACGGCCCAAAACAGGGAATGGACTTACAATGAGCAGTTCTTC.